The rows below give T cell receptor beta chains drawn from one sample of a study of cytomegalovirus exposure and HLA in healthy donors. The method was immunoSEQ multiplex PCR; TCRdb's version includes in-frame clones alone and lacks a portion of them. The sample contains 220,000 or so clones, about 89% of which appear only once. Sequencing used PBMCs. Receptors originate from a woman aged 18-29 years in good health and CMV-seronegative. The CDR3 runs from the conserved cysteine through the conserved F or W. A D gene is named only where the DNA matches it firmly. Size is stated for part of the rows, as once, few or many counts, or as a class when the clone is expanded.

clone_size	j_call	d_call	v_call	cdr3_nt	cdr3_aa
once	TRBJ2-3	TRBD2	TRBV11-2	TGTGCCAGCAGCTCAAGACTAGCGGGAGCAGGCGATACGCAGTATTTT	CASSSRLAGAGDTQYF
.	TRBJ2-5	TRBD1	TRBV6-5	TGTGCCAGCAGTTACGACAGGGGGCTGGGGGAGACCCAGTACTTC	CASSYDRGLGETQYF
few	TRBJ1-3	.	TRBV7-6	TGTGCCAGCAGCTTATTCACAGGGCGCTCTGGAAACACCATATATTTT	CASSLFTGRSGNTIYF
.	TRBJ1-2	TRBD1	TRBV5-6	TGTGCCAGCAGCAGGGGCCCGGGACAGGGTAACTATGGCTACACCTTC	CASSRGPGQGNYGYTF
once	TRBJ2-1	TRBD1	TRBV28	TGTGCCAGCCGGACAGGGGCGGCCAATGAGCAGTTCTTC	CASRTGAANEQFF
.	TRBJ2-2	TRBD2	TRBV4-1	TGCGCCAGCAGCCAAGCATCTAGCGGGTGGAACACCGGGGAGCTGTTTTTT	CASSQASSGWNTGELFF
.	TRBJ2-3	TRBD2	TRBV6-1	TGTGCCAGCAGTGCCGGCAGGTGGGTAGCGGGAGACCGTACAGATACGCAGTATTTT	CASSAGRWVAGDRTDTQYF
once	TRBJ2-1	TRBD2	TRBV10-3	TGTGCCATCAGTGAAACTAGCGGGAGCTCCTACAATGAGCAGTTCTTC	CAISETSGSSYNEQFF
.	TRBJ2-3	TRBD1	TRBV29-1	TGCAGCGTCGCAAAGGGACAGCATACGCAGTATTTT	CSVAKGQHTQYF
few	TRBJ1-6	TRBD1	TRBV10-3	TGTGCCATCAGTATGACAGGGATGAAGAATTCACCCCTCCACTTT	CAISMTGMKNSPLHF
.	TRBJ2-1	TRBD1	TRBV7-9	TGTGCCAGCAGCTTACCCGCCGGGGACAGGGTAGGCAATGAGCAGTTCTTC	CASSLPAGDRVGNEQFF
.	TRBJ2-6	.	TRBV5-1	TGCGCCAGCAGCAGGGGGACGGGTCCCTCTGGGGCCAACGTCCTGACTTTC	CASSRGTGPSGANVLTF
once	TRBJ1-1	.	TRBV5-4	TGTGCCAGCAGAGGGACACTGAACACTGAAGCTTTCTTT	CASRGTLNTEAFF
.	TRBJ2-7	.	TRBV7-2	TGTGCCAGCAGCTTAATTAGGAGTACCTACGAGCAGTACTTC	CASSLIRSTYEQYF
.	TRBJ2-3	TRBD2	TRBV5-4	TGTGCCAGCAGCTTGGATAGCGGGAGTGCAGATACGCAGTATTTT	CASSLDSGSADTQYF
once	TRBJ2-1	TRBD1	TRBV27	TGTGCCAGCACCCCAGGGACAGGGAACTACAATGAGCAGTTCTTC	CASTPGTGNYNEQFF
.	TRBJ1-5	.	TRBV6-1	TGTGCCAGCACGGCCAGGGAGGTTTCTCAGCCCCAGCATTTT	CASTAREVSQPQHF
once	TRBJ2-1	TRBD2	TRBV6-5	TGTGCCAGCAGGCGAACTAGCGGGTTCGACAATGAGCAGTTCTTC	CASRRTSGFDNEQFF